Following are 3 T cell receptor beta chains from one sample sequenced in a study of PD-1 blockade in classical Hodgkin lymphoma. This table comes from immunoSEQ multiplex PCR, and its TCRdb copy is limited to in-frame clones, with some not included. The sample records around 39,000 clones, 76% being singletons. The patients all showed relapse after autologous stem cell transplantation, while their brentuximab vedotin exposure varied. Sequenced material: peripheral blood mononuclear cells (PBMCs), taken before the second cycle of nivolumab. These receptors originate from a human donor with classical Hodgkin lymphoma.

The gene calls are TRBV10-1 and TRBJ2-7, with 11 nucleotides matching TRBD2. V was pared by 8 bases and J by 3 bases, with 9 bases of the junction left unmatched. CDR1 and CDR2 (germline): WNHNN, SYGVQD (reference sequence). CDR3 length: 15 residues. This CDR3 is CASGRLAGGDYEQYF. The CDR3, as DNA: TGCGCCAGCGGGCGGCTAGCGGGGGGTGACTACGAGCAGTACTTC.

There are a few counts of this clone. CDR3 DNA: TGTGCCAGCAGCTTGGGGACTAGCCGGGGCACCGGGGAGCTGTTTTTT. Its translation: CASSLGTSRGTGELFF. This rearrangement joins TRBV5-4 to TRBJ2-2, with 8 positions matching TRBD2. The CDR3 runs to 16 residues. Trimming at V came to 0 bases and at J to 4 bases, leaving 5 bases not matched to a gene. Per germline, CDR1 SGHNT and CDR2 YYREEE (reference sequence).

The CDR3 nucleotides are TGTGCCAGCAGCTACTCACCCCCGGGACTAGCCAGCTACGAGCAGTACTTC. This sequence encodes CASSYSPPGLASYEQYF. The chain uses TRBV7-8 and TRBJ2-7, with 9 bases matching TRBD2. Germline V CDR1 and CDR2: SGHVS, FQNEAQ. The CDR3 is 17 amino acids. The V gene end was trimmed by 4 bases and the J gene end by 3 bases; junction bases not matched to a gene: 13.